This entry lists 22 T cell receptor beta chains sequenced from one sample in a study of blood T cell repertoires in COVID-19. Produced via immunoSEQ multiplex PCR; TCRdb's table is partial and in-frame only. The table shows roughly 150,000 clones, with 84% occurring only once. The material sequenced was PBMCs or T cells enriched from blood (not recorded which). The receptors derive from a man aged 50 to 59 who had recovered from COVID-19.

V usage is TRBV7-2 and J usage is TRBJ1-1; 8 nucleotides line up with TRBD1. Germline CDR1 is SGHTA and CDR2 is FQGNSA. Unmatched junction bases numbered 9, after V lost 5 bases and J lost 4 bases. This CDR3 comprises 15 residues. Written as DNA, the CDR3 is TGTGCCAGCAGCCATCCGGGACAGGTCGCCACTGAAGCTTTCTTT. Its translation is CASSHPGQVATEAFF.

This chain connects TRBV14 to TRBJ1-3, with TRBD1 matching over 9 bases. Germline trimming cut 1 base from V and 2 bases from J; bases unmatched to any gene: 15. This CDR3 is built from 20 residues. Germline V gene data show CDR1 as SGHDN and CDR2 as FVKESK. CDR3 sequence (DNA): TGTGCCAGCAGCCAAGGAGTTGGGACAGGGTCTCGTCGTCCTGGAAACACCATATATTTT. Residues: CASSQGVGTGSRRPGNTIYF.

The gene calls are TRBV5-1 and TRBJ2-6; unclear D gene. Deletions cut 4 bases from V and 0 bases from J, with 11 bases between. Germline lookup yields CDR1 SGHRS and CDR2 YFSETQ. The CDR3 runs to 16 residues. The CDR3 here is CASSPNRNSGANVLTF. DNA of the CDR3: TGCGCCAGCAGCCCTAACAGAAACTCTGGGGCCAACGTCCTGACTTTC.

This rearrangement joins TRBV30 to TRBJ1-2; D perhaps matches TRBD1 (5 bases). V was shortened by 6 bases and J by 5 bases, with 16 bases between the two germline ends. CDR1 GTSNPN and CDR2 SVGIG come from the germline V gene (reference sequence). CDR3 length: 13 amino acids. CDR3 in amino acids: CACIQGHGYGYTF. The CDR3 DNA sequence: TGTGCCTGTATTCAGGGCCATGGGTATGGCTACACCTTC.

The chain uses TRBV14 and TRBJ2-2, with D possibly TRBD1 on 5 matching bases. Germline CDR1 SGHDN, CDR2 FVKESK. The CDR3 totals 13 residues. V lost 0 bases to trimming and J lost 7 bases, with 6 bases between them. The CDR3 here is CASSQEDIGELFF. As DNA, the CDR3 is TGTGCCAGCAGCCAAGAGGACATCGGGGAGCTGTTTTTT.

This chain uses TRBV18 with TRBJ2-7, with D maybe TRBD2 (6 bases). The CDR3 is 14 amino acids. Trimming stripped 3 bases from V and 0 bases from J, with 9 bases between. CDR1 is KGHSH and CDR2 is LQKENI in the germline V gene. CDR3 amino acids: CASSPPDYSYEQYF. The CDR3 coding sequence is TGTGCCAGCTCACCCCCGGACTACTCCTACGAGCAGTACTTC.

The rearrangement joins TRBV10-3 to TRBJ2-7; no clear D. Trimming removed 4 bases at V and 3 bases at J, with 22 bases between. Germline CDR1 is ENHRY and CDR2 is SYGVKD. The CDR3 totals 17 residues. CDR3 amino acids: CAISAGPGLVRYYEQYF. The CDR3 nucleotides are TGTGCCATCAGTGCCGGTCCCGGCCTAGTGCGGTACTACGAGCAGTACTTC.

The rearrangement uses TRBV7-3 and TRBJ2-7; 9 bases agree with TRBD1. The CDR3 is 15 amino acids. Unmatched junction bases numbered 6, after V lost 3 bases and J lost 3 bases. Per the germline V gene, CDR1 is SGHTA and CDR2 is FQGTGA. As DNA, the CDR3 is TGTGCCAGCAGCTTCTCCGGGACAGGGTTCTACGAGCAGTACTTC. Translation: CASSFSGTGFYEQYF. The full variable domain, with the rest looked up from reference TRBV7-3 and TRBJ2-7, is GAGVSQTPSNKVTEKGKYVELRCDPISGHTALYWYRQSLGQGPEFLIYFQGTGAADDSGLPNDRFFAVRPEGSVSTLKIQRTERGDSAVYLCASSFSGTGFYEQYFGPGTRLTVT.

The chain has TRBV19 and TRBJ2-7, with D possibly TRBD2 on 6 matching bases. In germline, CDR1 is LNHDA, CDR2 SQIVND (reference sequence). V was shortened by 5 bases and J by 0 bases, with 14 bases between the two germline ends. This CDR3 is built from 15 residues. The CDR3 region is CASSAPFGGSYEQYF. The CDR3 nucleotides are TGTGCCAGTAGTGCCCCCTTCGGGGGCTCCTACGAGCAGTACTTC. The full variable domain, in which reference TRBV19 and TRBJ2-7 provide the parts outside the CDR3, is DGGITQSPKYLFRKEGQNVTLSCEQNLNHDAMYWYRQDPGQGLRLIYYSQIVNDFQKGDIAEGYSVSREKKESFPLTVTSAQKNPTAFYLCASSAPFGGSYEQYFGPGTRLTVT.

The genes are TRBV5-1 and TRBJ2-3, with TRBD2 matching 12 bases. This CDR3 region has 16 residues. Trimming took 7 bases from V and 4 from J; bases not matched to a gene: 10. Per the germline V gene, CDR1 is SGHRS and CDR2 is YFSETQ. CDR3 nucleotide sequence: TGCGCCAGCGGGCTAGCGGGGGGGCGAGGGGCAGATACGCAGTATTTT. Protein product: CASGLAGGRGADTQYF. Drawing the rest from reference TRBV5-1 and TRBJ2-3, the complete variable domain is KAGVTQTPRYLIKTRGQQVTLSCSPISGHRSVSWYQQTPGQGLQFLFEYFSETQRNKGNFPGRFSGRQFSNSRSEMNVSTLELGDSALYLCASGLAGGRGADTQYFGPGTRLTVL.

V is TRBV5-4 and J is TRBJ2-7, with a possible D match to TRBD1 (6 bases). The germline CDR1 and CDR2 sequences are SGHNT and YYREEE (reference sequence). The CDR3 is 15 amino acids. Trimming left V 1 base short and J 7 bases short, with 18 bases between. This CDR3 reads CASSLLATGNGEQYF. In DNA form, the CDR3 reads TGTGCCAGCAGCTTGCTCGCAACAGGGAATGGAGAGCAGTACTTC.

In its sample, this clone was seen once. This same CDR3 is encoded by further DNA sequences in the sample. The J gene is TRBJ2-1, the V gene TRBV5-4; TRBD2 matches 7 bases. Germline V gives CDR1 SGHNT, CDR2 YYREEE (reference sequence). The CDR3 totals 15 residues. The ends lost 0 bases at V and 1 base at J; junction bases unmatched: 1. The DNA for the CDR3 is TGTGCCAGCAGCTTGGGGGGAGGGTCCTACAATGAGCAGTTCTTC. Protein sequence: CASSLGGGSYNEQFF.

The chain is built from TRBV6-5 and TRBJ1-5; D unclear. CDR1 and CDR2 (germline): MNHEY, SVGAGI. V was cut by 0 bases and J by 3 bases, with 6 bases left in between. This CDR3 has 14 residues. DNA for the CDR3: TGTGCCAGCAGTTACTCGCGAGACAATCAGCCCCAGCATTTT. This sequence encodes CASSYSRDNQPQHF.

J is TRBJ1-2 and V is TRBV12-5; maybe TRBD1 (6 bases). V was pared by 1 base and J by 6 bases, with 12 bases between. This CDR3 has 14 residues. Per the germline V gene, CDR1 is LGHNT and CDR2 is FRNRAP. As DNA, the CDR3 is TGTGCTAGTGGTTTGGACCCAGGGGTCGATGGCTACACCTTC. It yields the protein CASGLDPGVDGYTF.

The rearrangement uses TRBV5-1 and TRBJ1-1; D remains unclear. Germline assignment: CDR1 SGHRS and CDR2 YFSETQ. The CDR3 consists of 13 residues. With 0 bases removed from V and 0 bases from J, the gap between germline ends came to 3 bases. The CDR3 loop reads CASSLAVNTEAFF. CDR3 coding DNA: TGCGCCAGCAGCTTGGCCGTGAACACTGAAGCTTTCTTT.

This clone was seen only once. The chain links TRBV5-5 to TRBJ1-4; D gene uncertain. Trimming left V 3 bases short and J 8 bases short, with 17 bases between. The CDR3 spans 15 residues. Germline V lookup: CDR1 SGHKS, CDR2 YYEKEE (reference sequence). The CDR3 bases are TGTGCCAGCAGCTCACGAAGTGAGGTGGTCGAAAAACTGTTTTTT. This encodes CASSSRSEVVEKLFF.

The sample holds a few counts of this clone. The chain is built from TRBV3-1 (or the pseudogene TRBV3-2) and TRBJ1-1; 11 bases fit TRBD1. V lost 6 bases to trimming and J lost 0 bases; unmatched junction nucleotides: 6. This CDR3 comprises 16 residues. Germline V lookup: CDR1 LGHDT, CDR2 YNNKEL (reference sequence). The CDR3 spells CASSTGTGGLNTEAFF. In nucleotides, the CDR3 is TGTGCCAGCAGTACCGGGACAGGGGGTTTGAACACTGAAGCTTTCTTT.

V and J are TRBV4-1 and TRBJ2-1, with unresolved D. Germline CDR1 and CDR2: MGHRA and YSYEKL. This CDR3 region has 15 residues. With 0 bases removed from V and 2 bases from J, the gap between germline ends came to 8 bases. CDR3 DNA: TGCGCCAGCAGCCAAGAGGCGGAACCCTACAATGAGCAGTTCTTC. Translated: CASSQEAEPYNEQFF.

V usage is TRBV19 and J usage is TRBJ1-5; D remains unclear. Trimming took 7 bases from V and 2 from J, leaving 15 bases between them. There are 15 residues in the CDR3. Per germline, CDR1 LNHDA and CDR2 SQIVND (reference sequence). CDR3 sequence reads: CASTLAGRRNQPQHF. CDR3 bases: TGTGCCAGTACCCTAGCAGGCAGACGCAATCAGCCCCAGCATTTT.

The chain employs TRBV3-1 (or the pseudogene TRBV3-2) and TRBJ1-1; D is unclear. The CDR3 runs 14 residues. The germline gives CDR1 LGHDT, CDR2 YNNKEL (reference sequence). Trimming took 0 bases from V and 3 from J, leaving 8 bases between them. CDR3 in DNA: TGTGCCAGCAGCCAAGAGTTGGCCTACACTGAAGCTTTCTTT. It yields the protein CASSQELAYTEAFF.

V usage is TRBV9 and J usage is TRBJ2-3; TRBD2 agrees at 8 bases. With 0 bases clipped from V and 3 bases from J, the junction kept 3 bases outside the gene matches. The CDR3 spans 15 residues. Germline CDR1 is SGDLS and CDR2 is YYNGEE. The CDR3 DNA follows: TGTGCCAGCAGCGTAGTCGGGGGGGTAACAGATACGCAGTATTTT. It translates to CASSVVGGVTDTQYF.

The chain recombines TRBV3-1 (or the pseudogene TRBV3-2) with TRBJ2-7; 8 nucleotides match TRBD2. This CDR3 has 14 amino acids. V was clipped by 1 base and J by 4 bases; unmatched bases: 3. CDR1 LGHDT and CDR2 YNNKEL come from the germline V gene (reference sequence). This CDR3 reads CASSQGSGAYEQYF. The CDR3 DNA reads as TGTGCCAGCAGCCAAGGTAGCGGGGCTTACGAGCAGTACTTC.